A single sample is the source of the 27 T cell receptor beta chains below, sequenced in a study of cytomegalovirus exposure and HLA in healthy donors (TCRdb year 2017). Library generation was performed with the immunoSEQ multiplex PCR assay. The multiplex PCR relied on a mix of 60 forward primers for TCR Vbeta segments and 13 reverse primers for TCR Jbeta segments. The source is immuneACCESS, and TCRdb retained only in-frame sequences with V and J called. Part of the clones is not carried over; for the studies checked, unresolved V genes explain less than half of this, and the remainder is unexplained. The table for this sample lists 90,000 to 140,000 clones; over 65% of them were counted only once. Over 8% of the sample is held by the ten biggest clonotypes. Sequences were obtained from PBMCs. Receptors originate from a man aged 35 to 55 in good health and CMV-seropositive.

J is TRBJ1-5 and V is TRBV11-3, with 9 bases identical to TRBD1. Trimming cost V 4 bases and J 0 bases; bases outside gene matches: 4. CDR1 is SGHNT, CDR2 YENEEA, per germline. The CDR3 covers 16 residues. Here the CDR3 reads CASSSGTGPSNQPQHF. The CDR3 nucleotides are TGTGCCAGCAGCTCCGGGACAGGGCCTAGCAATCAGCCCCAGCATTTT. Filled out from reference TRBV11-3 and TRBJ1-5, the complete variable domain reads EAGVVQSPRYKIIEKKQPVAFWCNPISGHNTLYWYLQNLGQGPELLIRYENEEAVDDSQLPKDRFSAERLKGVDSTLKIQPAELGDSAVYLCASSSGTGPSNQPQHFGDGTRLSIL.

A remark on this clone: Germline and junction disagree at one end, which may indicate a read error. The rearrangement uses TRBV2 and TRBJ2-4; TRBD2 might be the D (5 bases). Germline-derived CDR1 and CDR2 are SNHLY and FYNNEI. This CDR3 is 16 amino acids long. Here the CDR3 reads CASSPQLVPSKNSQYF. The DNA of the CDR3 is TGTGCCAGCAGTCCTCAACTAGTGCCGTCCAAAAACAGTCAGTACTTC.

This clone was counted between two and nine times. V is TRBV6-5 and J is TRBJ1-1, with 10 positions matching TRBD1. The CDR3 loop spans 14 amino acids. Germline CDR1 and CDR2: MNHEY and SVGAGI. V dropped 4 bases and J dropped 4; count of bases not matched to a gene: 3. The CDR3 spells CASSSGQGITEAFF. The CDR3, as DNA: TGTGCCAGCAGTTCGGGACAGGGGATCACTGAAGCTTTCTTT.

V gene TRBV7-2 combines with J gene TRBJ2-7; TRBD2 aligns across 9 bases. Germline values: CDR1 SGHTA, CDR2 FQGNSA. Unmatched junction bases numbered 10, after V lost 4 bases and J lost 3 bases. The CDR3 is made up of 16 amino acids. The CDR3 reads CASSWGPSGTLYEQYF. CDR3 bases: TGTGCCAGCAGCTGGGGCCCTAGCGGGACGCTCTACGAGCAGTACTTC.

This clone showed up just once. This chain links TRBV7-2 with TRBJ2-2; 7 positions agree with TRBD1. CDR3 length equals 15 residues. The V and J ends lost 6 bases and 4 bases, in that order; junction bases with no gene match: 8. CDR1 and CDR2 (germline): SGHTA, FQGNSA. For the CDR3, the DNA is TGTGCCAGCAGACCTACAGGGGTGGGCACCGGGGAGCTGTTTTTT. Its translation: CASRPTGVGTGELFF.

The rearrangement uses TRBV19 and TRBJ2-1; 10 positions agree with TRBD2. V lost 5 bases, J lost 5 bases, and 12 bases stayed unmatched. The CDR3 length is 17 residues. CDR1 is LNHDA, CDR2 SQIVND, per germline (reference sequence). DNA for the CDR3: TGTGCCAGTAGTGCCCTACGAGGGCTAGCGGGAGACAATGAGCAGTTCTTC. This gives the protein CASSALRGLAGDNEQFF.

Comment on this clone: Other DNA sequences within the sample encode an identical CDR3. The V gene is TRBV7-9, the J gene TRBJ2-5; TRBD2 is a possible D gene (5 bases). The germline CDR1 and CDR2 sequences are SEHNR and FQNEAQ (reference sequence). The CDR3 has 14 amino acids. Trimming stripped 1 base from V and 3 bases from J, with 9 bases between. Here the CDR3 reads CASSLGLAEETQYF. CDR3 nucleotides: TGTGCCAGCAGCTTAGGGCTAGCAGAAGAGACCCAGTACTTC.

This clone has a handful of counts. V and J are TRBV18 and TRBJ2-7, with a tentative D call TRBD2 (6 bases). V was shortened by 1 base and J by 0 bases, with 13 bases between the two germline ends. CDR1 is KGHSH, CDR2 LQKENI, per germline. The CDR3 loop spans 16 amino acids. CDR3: CASSPLRTISSYEQYF. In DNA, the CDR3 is TGTGCCAGCTCACCACTTAGGACTATAAGCTCCTACGAGCAGTACTTC.

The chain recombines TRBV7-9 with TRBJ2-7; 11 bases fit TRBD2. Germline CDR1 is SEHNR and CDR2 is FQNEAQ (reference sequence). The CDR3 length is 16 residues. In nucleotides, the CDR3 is TGTACCAAGCAGAGGGTAGCGGGAGGGCCCGCATACGAGCAGTACTTC. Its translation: CTKQRVAGGPAYEQYF.

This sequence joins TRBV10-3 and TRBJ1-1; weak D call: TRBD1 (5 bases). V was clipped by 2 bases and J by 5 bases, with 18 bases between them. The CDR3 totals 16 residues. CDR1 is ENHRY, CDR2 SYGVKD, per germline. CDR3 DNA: TGTGCCATCAGTGAGATGAAAGGTGGGGCAGGGACTGAAGCTTTCTTT. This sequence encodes CAISEMKGGAGTEAFF.

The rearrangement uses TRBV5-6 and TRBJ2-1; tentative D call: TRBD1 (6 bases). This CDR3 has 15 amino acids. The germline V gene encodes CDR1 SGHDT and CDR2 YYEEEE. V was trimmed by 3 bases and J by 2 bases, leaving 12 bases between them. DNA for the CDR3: TGTGCCAGCAGCTACCGGACAGTCACCTACAATGAGCAGTTCTTC. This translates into CASSYRTVTYNEQFF. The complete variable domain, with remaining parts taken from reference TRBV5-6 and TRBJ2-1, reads DAGVTQSPTHLIKTRGQQVTLRCSPKSGHDTVSWYQQALGQGPQFIFQYYEEEERQRGNFPDRFSGHQFPNYSSELNVNALLLGDSALYLCASSYRTVTYNEQFFGPGTRLTVL.

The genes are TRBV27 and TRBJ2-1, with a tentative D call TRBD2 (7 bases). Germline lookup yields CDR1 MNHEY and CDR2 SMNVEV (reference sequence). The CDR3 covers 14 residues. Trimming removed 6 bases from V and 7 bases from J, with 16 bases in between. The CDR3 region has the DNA TGTGCCAGCAGGCTGGCGGGGGCGGGGAATGAGCAGTTCTTC. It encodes CASRLAGAGNEQFF.

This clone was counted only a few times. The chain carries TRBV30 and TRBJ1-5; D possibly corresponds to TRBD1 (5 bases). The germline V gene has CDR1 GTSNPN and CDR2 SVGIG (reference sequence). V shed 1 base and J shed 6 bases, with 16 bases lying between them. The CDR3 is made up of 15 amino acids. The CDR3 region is CAWSDGGSHGQPQHF. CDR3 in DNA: TGTGCCTGGAGTGACGGGGGAAGTCATGGTCAGCCCCAGCATTTT.

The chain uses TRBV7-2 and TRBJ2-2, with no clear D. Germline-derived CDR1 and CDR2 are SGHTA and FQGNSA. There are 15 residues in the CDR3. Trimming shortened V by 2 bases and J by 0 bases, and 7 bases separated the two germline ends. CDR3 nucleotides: TGTGCCAGCAGCTTATTGCTAGCGAACACCGGGGAGCTGTTTTTT. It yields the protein CASSLLLANTGELFF.

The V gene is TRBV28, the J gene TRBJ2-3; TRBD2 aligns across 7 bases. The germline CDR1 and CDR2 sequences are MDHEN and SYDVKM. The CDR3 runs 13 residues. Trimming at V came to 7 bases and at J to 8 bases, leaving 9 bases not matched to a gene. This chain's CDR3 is CASTPGGDGTQYF. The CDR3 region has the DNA TGTGCCAGCACCCCGGGGGGAGATGGTACGCAGTATTTT.

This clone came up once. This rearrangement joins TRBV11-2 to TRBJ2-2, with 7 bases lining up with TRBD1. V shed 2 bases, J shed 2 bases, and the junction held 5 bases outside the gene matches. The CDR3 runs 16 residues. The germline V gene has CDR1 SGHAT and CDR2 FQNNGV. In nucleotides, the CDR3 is TGTGCCAGCAGCTTACTGACAGGGACAAACACCGGGGAGCTGTTTTTT. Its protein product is CASSLLTGTNTGELFF.

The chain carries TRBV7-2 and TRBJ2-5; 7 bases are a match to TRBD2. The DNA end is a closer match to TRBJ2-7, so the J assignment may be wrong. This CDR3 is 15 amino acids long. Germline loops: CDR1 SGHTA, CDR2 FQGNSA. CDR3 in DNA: TGTGCCAGCAGCTTAGCGACGGGACTAATAGGCGAGCAGTACTTC. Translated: CASSLATGLIGEQYF.

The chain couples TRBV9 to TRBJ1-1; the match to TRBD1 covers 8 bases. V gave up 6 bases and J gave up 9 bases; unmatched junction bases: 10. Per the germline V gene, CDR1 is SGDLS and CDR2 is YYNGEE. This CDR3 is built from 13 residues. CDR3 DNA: TGTGCCAGCACCCCGGACAGGGAGGGGCAAGCTTTCTTT. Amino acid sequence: CASTPDREGQAFF.

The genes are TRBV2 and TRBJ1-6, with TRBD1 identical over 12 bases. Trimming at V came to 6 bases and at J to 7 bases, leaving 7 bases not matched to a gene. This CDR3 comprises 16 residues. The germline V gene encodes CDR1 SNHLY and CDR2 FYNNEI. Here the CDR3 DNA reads TGTGCCAGCAGCTTCTGGGGGACAGGGGGCAATTCACCCCTCCACTTT. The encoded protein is CASSFWGTGGNSPLHF. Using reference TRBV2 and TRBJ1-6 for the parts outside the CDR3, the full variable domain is EPEVTQTPSHQVTQMGQEVILRCVPISNHLYFYWYRQILGQKVEFLVSFYNNEISEKSEIFDDQFSVERPDGSNFTLKIRSTKLEDSAMYFCASSFWGTGGNSPLHFGNGTRLTVT.

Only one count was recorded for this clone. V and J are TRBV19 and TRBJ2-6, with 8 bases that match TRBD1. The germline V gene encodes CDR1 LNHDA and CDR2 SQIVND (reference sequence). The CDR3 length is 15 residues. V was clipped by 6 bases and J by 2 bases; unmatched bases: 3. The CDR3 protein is CASSLDRAGANVLTF. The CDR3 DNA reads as TGTGCCAGTAGCTTGGACAGGGCTGGGGCCAACGTCCTGACTTTC.

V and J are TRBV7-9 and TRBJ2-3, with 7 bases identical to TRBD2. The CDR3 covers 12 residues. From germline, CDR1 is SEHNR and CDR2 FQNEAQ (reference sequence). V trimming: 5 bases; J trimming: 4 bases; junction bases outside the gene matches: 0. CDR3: CASSTSADTQYF. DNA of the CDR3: TGTGCCAGCAGCACTAGCGCAGATACGCAGTATTTT.

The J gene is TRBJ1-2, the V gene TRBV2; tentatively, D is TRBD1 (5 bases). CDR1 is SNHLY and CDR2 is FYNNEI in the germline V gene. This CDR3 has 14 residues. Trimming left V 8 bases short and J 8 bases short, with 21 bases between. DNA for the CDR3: TGTGCCAGCGCCCCGGACACCGCGGAAGGGGGCTACACCTTC. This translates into CASAPDTAEGGYTF. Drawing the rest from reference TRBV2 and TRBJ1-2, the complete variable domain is EPEVTQTPSHQVTQMGQEVILRCVPISNHLYFYWYRQILGQKVEFLVSFYNNEISEKSEIFDDQFSVERPDGSNFTLKIRSTKLEDSAMYFCASAPDTAEGGYTFGSGTRLTVV.

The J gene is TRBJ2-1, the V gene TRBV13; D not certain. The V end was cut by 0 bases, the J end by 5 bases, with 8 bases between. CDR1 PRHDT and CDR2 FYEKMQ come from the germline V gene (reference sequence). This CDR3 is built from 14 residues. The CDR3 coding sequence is TGTGCCAGCAGCTTAGGCCTAACTAACAATGAGCAGTTCTTC. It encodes CASSLGLTNNEQFF. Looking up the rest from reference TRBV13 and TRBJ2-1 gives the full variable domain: AAGVIQSPRHLIKEKRETATLKCYPIPRHDTVYWYQQGPGQDPQFLISFYEKMQSDKGSIPDRFSAQQFSDYHSELNMSSLELGDSALYFCASSLGLTNNEQFFGPGTRLTVL.

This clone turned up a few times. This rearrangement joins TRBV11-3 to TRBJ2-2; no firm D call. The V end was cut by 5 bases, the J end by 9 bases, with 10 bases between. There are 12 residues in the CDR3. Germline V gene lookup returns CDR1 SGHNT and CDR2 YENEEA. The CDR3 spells CASSARLRELFF. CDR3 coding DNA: TGTGCCAGCAGCGCCAGATTGCGGGAGCTGTTTTTT.

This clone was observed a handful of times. The CDR3 loop is CASSAPTDGNTIYF. CDR3 coding DNA: TGTGCCAGCAGCGCGCCGACAGATGGAAACACCATATATTTT. The rearrangement joins TRBV7-2 to TRBJ1-3; tentatively, D is TRBD1 (5 bases). Germline assignment: CDR1 SGHTA and CDR2 FQGNSA. Between the trimmed V and J ends, which lost 5 bases and 3 bases, there was a span of 11 bases. The CDR3 has 14 amino acids.

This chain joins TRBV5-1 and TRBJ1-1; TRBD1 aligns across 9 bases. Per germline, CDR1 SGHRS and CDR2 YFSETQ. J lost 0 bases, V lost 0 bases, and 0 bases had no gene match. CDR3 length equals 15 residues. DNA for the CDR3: TGCGCCAGCAGCTTGGGGACAGGGGTGAACACTGAAGCTTTCTTT. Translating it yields CASSLGTGVNTEAFF. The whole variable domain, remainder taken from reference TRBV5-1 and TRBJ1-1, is KAGVTQTPRYLIKTRGQQVTLSCSPISGHRSVSWYQQTPGQGLQFLFEYFSETQRNKGNFPGRFSGRQFSNSRSEMNVSTLELGDSALYLCASSLGTGVNTEAFFGQGTRLTVV.

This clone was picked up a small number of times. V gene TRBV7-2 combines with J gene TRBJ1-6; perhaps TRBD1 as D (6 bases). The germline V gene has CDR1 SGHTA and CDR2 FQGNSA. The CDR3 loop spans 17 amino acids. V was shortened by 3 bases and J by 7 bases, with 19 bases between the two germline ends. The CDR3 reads CASSFSVQQGRNSPLHF. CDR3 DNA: TGTGCCAGCAGCTTTAGCGTCCAACAGGGTAGGAATTCACCCCTCCACTTT.